Listed here is a single T cell receptor beta chain. Its antigen is currently unknown. The data originate from a study of cytomegalovirus exposure and HLA in healthy donors. Study at large: A prior analysis found 117 million unique TCR beta sequences from approximately 200 million T cells.

The PCR ran on 60 Vbeta and 13 Jbeta primers. The table came from immunoSEQ multiplex PCR; TCRdb's copy has only in-frame clones and leaves some out. Of about 160,000 clones listed, around 77% were seen once; the top ten hold roughly 3.5%. Study outcomes and limitations: It was reportedly the case that the classifier diagnosed cytomegalovirus status with high specificity and sensitivity. The study recorded 160 or so TCR beta chains that were cytomegalovirus-associated. Earlier analysis looked at TCR beta V segments, and most were productive about 90% or about 30% of the time.

Sequenced sample: PBMCs. The TCR was taken from a man aged 25-45 years in good health and CMV-seropositive.

Here the CDR3 reads CASSLYQGGNEQFF. CDR3 nucleotides: TGCGCCAGCAGCTTGTATCAGGGAGGCAATGAGCAGTTCTTC. V usage is TRBV5-1 and J usage is TRBJ2-1; perhaps TRBD2 as D (6 bases). CDR3 length: 14 residues. Trimming took 1 base from V and 6 from J, leaving 11 bases between them. Germline loops: CDR1 SGHRS, CDR2 YFSETQ.